This TCR beta chain stems from a study of CD8 T cells in Susac syndrome. Reverse transcription of about 0.5 to 1 ug RNA was performed with random hexamers. One entry per CDR3 protein results from TCRdb running MiXCR on the immunoSEQ multiplex PCR reads. The repertoire holds some 120,000 distinct CDR3 sequences, around 95% seen once, with more than 0.2% in the top ten. The CDR3 sequence is 15 residues long. V was pared by 6 bases and J by 5 bases, with 8 bases of the junction left unmatched. Germline CDR1 and CDR2: MNHEY and SVGEGT. The TCR comes from a human donor with Susac syndrome. The J gene is TRBJ2-1, the V gene TRBV6-2 or TRBV6-3, with 9 positions matching TRBD2. Sample: CD8+ T cells from PBMCs. The CDR3 reads CASSYSGRIDNEQFF. The DNA for the CDR3 is TGTGCCAGCAGCTATAGCGGGAGAATCGACAATGAGCAGTTCTTC.